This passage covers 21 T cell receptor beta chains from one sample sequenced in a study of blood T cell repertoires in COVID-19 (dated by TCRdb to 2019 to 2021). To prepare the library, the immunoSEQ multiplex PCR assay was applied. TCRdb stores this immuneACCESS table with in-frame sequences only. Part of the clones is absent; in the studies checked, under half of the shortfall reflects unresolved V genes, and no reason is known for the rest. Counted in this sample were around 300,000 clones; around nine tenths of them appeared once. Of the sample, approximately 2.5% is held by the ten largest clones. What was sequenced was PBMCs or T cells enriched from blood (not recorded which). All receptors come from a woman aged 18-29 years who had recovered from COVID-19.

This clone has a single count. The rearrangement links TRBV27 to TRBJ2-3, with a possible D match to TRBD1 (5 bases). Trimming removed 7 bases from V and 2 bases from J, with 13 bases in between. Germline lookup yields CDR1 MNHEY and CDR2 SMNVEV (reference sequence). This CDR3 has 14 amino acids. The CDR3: CASNGAGHTDTQYF. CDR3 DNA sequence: TGTGCCAGCAATGGGGCAGGGCACACAGATACGCAGTATTTT.

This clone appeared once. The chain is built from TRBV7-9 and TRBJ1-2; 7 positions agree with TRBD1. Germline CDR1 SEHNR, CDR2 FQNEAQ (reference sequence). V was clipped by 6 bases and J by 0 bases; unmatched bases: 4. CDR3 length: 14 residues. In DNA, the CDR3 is TGTGCCAGCAGGAGGGACAGCTCTAACTATGGCTACACCTTC. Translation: CASRRDSSNYGYTF.

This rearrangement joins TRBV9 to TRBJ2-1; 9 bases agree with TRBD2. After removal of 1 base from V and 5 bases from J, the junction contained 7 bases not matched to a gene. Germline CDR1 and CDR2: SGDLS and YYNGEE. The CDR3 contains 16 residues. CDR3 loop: CASSVYGGRGDNEQFF. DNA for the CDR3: TGTGCCAGCAGCGTATATGGCGGGAGGGGTGACAATGAGCAGTTCTTC.

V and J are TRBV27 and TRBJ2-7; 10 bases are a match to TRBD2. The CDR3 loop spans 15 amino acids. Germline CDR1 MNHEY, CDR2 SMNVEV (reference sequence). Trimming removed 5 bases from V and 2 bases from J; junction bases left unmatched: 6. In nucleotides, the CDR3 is TGTGCCAGCAGTCACGGACTAGCGGACCCCTACGAGCAGTACTTC. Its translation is CASSHGLADPYEQYF.

Here the CDR3 DNA reads TGTGCCAGCAGCTCCCGGACTAGCGGGGGGGCCGGGGGGTACAATGAGCAGTTCTTC. This gives the protein CASSSRTSGGAGGYNEQFF. V and J are TRBV7-2 and TRBJ2-1, with 15 nucleotides matching TRBD2. Trimming at V came to 4 bases and at J to 4 bases, leaving 11 bases not matched to a gene. Germline CDR1 reads SGHTA; CDR2 reads FQGNSA. The CDR3 loop spans 19 amino acids.

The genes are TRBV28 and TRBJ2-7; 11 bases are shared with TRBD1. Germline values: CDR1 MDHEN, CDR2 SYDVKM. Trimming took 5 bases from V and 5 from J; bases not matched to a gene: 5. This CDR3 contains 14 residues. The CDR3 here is CASSPGQGGHEQYF. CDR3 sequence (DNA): TGTGCCAGCAGTCCGGGACAGGGGGGTCACGAGCAGTACTTC.

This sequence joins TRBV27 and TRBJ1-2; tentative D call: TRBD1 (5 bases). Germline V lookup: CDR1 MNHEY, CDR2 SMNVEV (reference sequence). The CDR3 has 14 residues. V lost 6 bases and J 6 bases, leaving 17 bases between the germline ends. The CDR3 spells CASSPIGGLDGYTF. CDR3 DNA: TGTGCCAGCAGCCCCATCGGGGGGTTAGATGGCTACACCTTC.

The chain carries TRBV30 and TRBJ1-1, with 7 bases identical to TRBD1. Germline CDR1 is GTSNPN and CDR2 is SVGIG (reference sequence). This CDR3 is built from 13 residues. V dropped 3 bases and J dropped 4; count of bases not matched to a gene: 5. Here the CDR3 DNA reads TGTGCCTGGAGCACAGGGGATCGCACTGAAGCTTTCTTT. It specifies CAWSTGDRTEAFF.

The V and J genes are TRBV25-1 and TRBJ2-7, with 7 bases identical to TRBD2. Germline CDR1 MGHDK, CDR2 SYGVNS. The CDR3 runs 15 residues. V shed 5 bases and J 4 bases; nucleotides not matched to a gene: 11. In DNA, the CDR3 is TGTGCCAGCAGTAGTCGCCGGGGGACTACGTACGAGCAGTACTTC. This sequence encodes CASSSRRGTTYEQYF.

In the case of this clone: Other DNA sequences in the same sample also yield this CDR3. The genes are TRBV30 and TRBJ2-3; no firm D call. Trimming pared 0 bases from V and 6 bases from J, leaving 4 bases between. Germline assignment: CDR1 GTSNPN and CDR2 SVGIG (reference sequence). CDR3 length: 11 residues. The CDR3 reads CAWSVRDTQYF. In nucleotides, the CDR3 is TGTGCCTGGAGTGTTCGGGATACGCAGTATTTT.

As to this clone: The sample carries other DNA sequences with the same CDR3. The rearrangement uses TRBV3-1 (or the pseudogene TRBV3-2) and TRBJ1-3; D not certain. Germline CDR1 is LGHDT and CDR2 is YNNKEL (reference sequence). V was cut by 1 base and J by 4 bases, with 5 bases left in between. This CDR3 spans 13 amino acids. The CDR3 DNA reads TGTGCCAGCAGCCAAGGAGGAGGAAACACCATATATTTT. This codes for CASSQGGGNTIYF.

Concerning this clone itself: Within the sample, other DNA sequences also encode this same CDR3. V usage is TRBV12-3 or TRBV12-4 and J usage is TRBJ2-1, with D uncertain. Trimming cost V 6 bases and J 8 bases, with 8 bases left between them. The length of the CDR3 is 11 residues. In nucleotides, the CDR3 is TGTGCCAGCAGCCCGAGAGATGAGCAGTTCTTC. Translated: CASSPRDEQFF.

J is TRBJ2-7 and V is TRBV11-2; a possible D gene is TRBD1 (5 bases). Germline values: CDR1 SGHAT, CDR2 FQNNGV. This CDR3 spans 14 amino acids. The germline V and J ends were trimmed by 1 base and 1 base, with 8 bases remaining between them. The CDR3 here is CASSLVQGSYEQYF. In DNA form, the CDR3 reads TGTGCCAGCAGCTTAGTCCAGGGTTCCTACGAGCAGTACTTC. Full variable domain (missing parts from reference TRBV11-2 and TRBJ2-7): EAGVAQSPRYKIIEKRQSVAFWCNPISGHATLYWYQQILGQGPKLLIQFQNNGVVDDSQLPKDRFSAERLKGVDSTLKIQPAKLEDSAVYLCASSLVQGSYEQYFGPGTRLTVT.

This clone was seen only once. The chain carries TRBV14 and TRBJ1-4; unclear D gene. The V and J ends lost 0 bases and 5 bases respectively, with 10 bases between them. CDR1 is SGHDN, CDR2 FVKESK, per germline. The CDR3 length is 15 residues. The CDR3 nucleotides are TGTGCCAGCAGCCAAGATCTCGGTTTAAATGAAAAACTGTTTTTT. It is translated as CASSQDLGLNEKLFF. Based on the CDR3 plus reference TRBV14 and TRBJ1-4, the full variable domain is EAGVTQFPSHSVIEKGQTVTLRCDPISGHDNLYWYRRVMGKEIKFLLHFVKESKQDESGMPNNRFLAERTGGTYSTLKVQPAELEDSGVYFCASSQDLGLNEKLFFGSGTQLSVL.

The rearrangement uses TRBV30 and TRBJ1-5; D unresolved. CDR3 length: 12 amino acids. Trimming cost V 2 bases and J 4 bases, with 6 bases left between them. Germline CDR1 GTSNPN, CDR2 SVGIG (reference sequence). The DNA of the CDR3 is TGTGCCTGGAGTTCCCAGAATCAGCCCCAGCATTTT. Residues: CAWSSQNQPQHF.

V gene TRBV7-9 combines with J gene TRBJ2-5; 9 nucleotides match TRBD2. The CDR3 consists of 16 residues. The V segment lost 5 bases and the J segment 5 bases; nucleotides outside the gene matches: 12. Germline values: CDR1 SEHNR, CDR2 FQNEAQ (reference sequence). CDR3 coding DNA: TGTGCCAGCAGCCCCGCTCAAGCGGGGGGACAGGAGACCCAGTACTTC. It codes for CASSPAQAGGQETQYF.

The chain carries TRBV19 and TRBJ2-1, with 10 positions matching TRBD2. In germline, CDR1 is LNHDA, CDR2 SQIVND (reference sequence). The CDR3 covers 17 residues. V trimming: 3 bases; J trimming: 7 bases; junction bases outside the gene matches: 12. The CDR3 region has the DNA TGTGCCAGTAGTATGGGGGAGGCTAGCGGGAGTGCGAATGAGCAGTTCTTC. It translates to CASSMGEASGSANEQFF.

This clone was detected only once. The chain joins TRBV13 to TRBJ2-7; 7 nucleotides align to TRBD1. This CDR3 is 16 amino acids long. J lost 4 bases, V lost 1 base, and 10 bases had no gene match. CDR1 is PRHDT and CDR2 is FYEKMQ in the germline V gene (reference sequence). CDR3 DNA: TGTGCCAGCAGCTTAGATGGGGGACAGATTAGTTACGAGCAGTACTTC. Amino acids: CASSLDGGQISYEQYF.

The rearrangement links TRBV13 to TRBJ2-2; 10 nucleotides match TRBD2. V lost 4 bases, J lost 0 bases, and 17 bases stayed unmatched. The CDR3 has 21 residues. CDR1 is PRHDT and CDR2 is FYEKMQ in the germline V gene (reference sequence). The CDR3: CASSSHSEEREGHANTGELFF. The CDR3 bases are TGTGCCAGCAGCTCCCACTCTGAAGAGCGGGAGGGCCACGCGAACACCGGGGAGCTGTTTTTT.

The CDR3 is CASSYSRGIHGYTF. In DNA form, the CDR3 reads TGTGCCAGCAGTTACTCGAGAGGGATTCATGGCTACACCTTC. V is TRBV6-5 and J is TRBJ1-2; D is uncertain. From germline, CDR1 is MNHEY and CDR2 SVGAGI. V was shortened by 0 bases and J by 6 bases, with 11 bases between the two germline ends. This CDR3 contains 14 residues.

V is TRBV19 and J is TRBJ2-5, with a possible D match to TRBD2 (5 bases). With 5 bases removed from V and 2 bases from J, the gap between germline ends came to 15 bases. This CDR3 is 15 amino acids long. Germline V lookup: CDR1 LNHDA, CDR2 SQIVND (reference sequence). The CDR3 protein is CASSHRGTYQETQYF. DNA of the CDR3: TGTGCCAGTAGTCACCGGGGAACTTATCAAGAGACCCAGTACTTC.